A selection of T cell receptor beta chains follows, all from one sample in a study of T cells after posttransplantation cyclophosphamide. Data came from immunoSEQ multiplex PCR; TCRdb stores just in-frame clones and leaves some out. The table includes tens of thousands of clones, just over 90% detected once. Sequencing input: PBMCs. These receptors came from a woman aged 25-40 years in good health and a related stem cell transplant donor. The CDR3 runs from the conserved cysteine through the conserved F or W. The D gene is left open where the match is weak. The size entry is marked missing in some rows and otherwise reads once, few, many or a size class.

>TRBD1|TRBJ1-2|TRBV10-2|.
CASSESGTGRGYGYTF
TGCGCCAGCAGTGAGTCGGGGACAGGACGGGGCTATGGCTACACCTTC
>.|TRBJ2-2|TRBV6-1|.
CASSEVSVTGELFF
TGTGCCAGCAGTGAAGTCTCAGTCACCGGGGAGCTGTTTTTT
>.|TRBJ1-1|TRBV30|.
CAWIVSGTEAFF
TGTGCCTGGATAGTCAGTGGCACTGAAGCTTTCTTT
>TRBD1|TRBJ1-1|TRBV5-1|.
CASSSAWTGWSEAFF
TGCGCCAGCAGCTCTGCTTGGACAGGGTGGTCTGAAGCTTTCTTT
>TRBD1|TRBJ1-2|TRBV7-4|.
CASSPGQGRSRDGYTF
TGTGCCAGCAGCCCTGGACAGGGAAGATCAAGAGATGGCTACACCTTC
>.|TRBJ2-6|TRBV2|.
CASSDRGTPGANVLTF
TGTGCCAGCAGTGATAGGGGGACCCCTGGGGCCAACGTCCTGACTTTC
>TRBD2|TRBJ2-3|TRBV2|.
CASSESGGLTDTQYF
TGTGCCAGCAGTGAGAGCGGGGGACTCACAGATACGCAGTATTTT
>TRBD2|TRBJ2-1|TRBV9|.
CASSVEVLAGGGEQFF
TGTGCCAGCAGCGTAGAGGTCCTAGCGGGGGGGGGTGAGCAGTTCTTC
>.|TRBJ2-7|TRBV5-1|.
CASRGTSLSYEQYF
TGCGCCAGCAGAGGGACATCGCTCTCCTACGAGCAGTACTTC
>.|TRBJ1-5|TRBV11-2|.
CASSPQGASNQPQHF
TGTGCCAGCAGCCCCCAAGGGGCTAGCAATCAGCCCCAGCATTTT
>.|TRBJ1-1|TRBV27|.
CATAAPGAGVAEAFF
TGTGCCACAGCAGCCCCGGGAGCGGGCGTGGCTGAAGCTTTCTTT
>.|TRBJ2-3|TRBV12-5|.
CASARETDTQYF
TGTGCTAGTGCCCGGGAGACAGATACGCAGTATTTT
>.|TRBJ2-5|TRBV4-3|.
CASSHRARQETQYF
TGCGCCAGCAGCCACAGGGCCAGACAAGAGACCCAGTACTTC
>TRBD1|TRBJ1-4|TRBV6-1|.
CASSERRGHNEKLFF
TGTGCCAGCAGTGAACGAAGGGGGCATAATGAAAAACTGTTTTTT
>.|TRBJ1-1|TRBV6-4|.
CASSWGTEAFF
TGTGCCAGCAGTTGGGGGACTGAAGCTTTCTTT
>.|TRBJ2-7|TRBV5-1|.
CASSLGQGGEQYF
TGCGCCAGCAGCTTGGGCCAGGGGGGCGAGCAGTACTTC
>TRBD1|TRBJ1-1|TRBV27|.
CASLDRGTEAFF
TGTGCCAGCCTCGACAGGGGCACTGAAGCTTTCTTT
>.|TRBJ2-6|TRBV18|.
CASSPLRRRTGANVLTF
TGTGCCAGCTCACCACTCAGGCGGAGAACTGGGGCCAACGTCCTGACTTTC
>.|TRBJ1-2|TRBV18|.
CASSPRSANYGYTF
TGTGCCAGCTCACCCCGGTCGGCTAACTATGGCTACACCTTC
>.|TRBJ1-2|TRBV7-8|once
CASSLAGEAGVNYGYTF
TGTGCCAGCAGCTTAGCAGGGGAGGCAGGAGTTAACTATGGCTACACCTTC
>TRBD1|TRBJ2-7|TRBV15|.
CATSRRQGHPYEQYF
TGTGCCACCAGCCGACGACAGGGCCATCCCTACGAGCAGTACTTC
>.|TRBJ1-4|TRBV6-5|.
CASSSGTLPQTLFF
TGTGCCAGCAGTTCCGGGACCTTACCACAGACACTGTTTTTT
>.|TRBJ1-1|TRBV4-3|.
CASSQAPGANTEAFF
TGCGCCAGCAGCCAAGCCCCGGGGGCGAACACTGAAGCTTTCTTT
>.|TRBJ1-2|TRBV28|.
CASSFPGAQVYYGYTF
TGTGCCAGCAGTTTCCCCGGAGCCCAGGTGTACTATGGCTACACCTTC
>.|TRBJ1-5|TRBV4-1|.
CASSLQGGQPQHF
TGCGCCAGCAGCCTTCAGGGTGGCCAGCCCCAGCATTTT
>.|TRBJ1-1|TRBV2|.
CASRGPVESGAFF
TGTGCCAGCAGGGGGCCAGTCGAGTCAGGAGCTTTCTTT
>.|TRBJ2-2|TRBV5-1|.
CASSFDRLDGELFF
TGCGCCAGCAGCTTTGACAGGTTGGACGGGGAGCTGTTTTTT
>.|TRBJ1-6|TRBV6-4|.
CASSPRSGSPLHF
TGTGCCAGCAGTCCTCGGTCGGGTTCACCCCTCCACTTT
>.|TRBJ1-1|TRBV28|.
CASSLNSGTLNTEAFF
TGTGCCAGCAGTCTCAACTCCGGGACACTGAACACTGAAGCTTTCTTT
>.|TRBJ2-5|TRBV2|.
CASSGEYQETQYF
TGTGCCAGCAGTGGAGAGTACCAAGAGACCCAGTACTTC
>TRBD1|TRBJ1-4|TRBV19|.
CASSSLGGLATNEKLFF
TGTGCCAGTAGTTCCCTAGGGGGCCTTGCAACTAATGAAAAACTGTTTTTT
>TRBD1|TRBJ1-1|TRBV14|few
CASSQRTGWNTEAFF
TGTGCCAGCAGCCAGAGGACAGGGTGGAACACTGAAGCTTTCTTT
>.|TRBJ2-2|TRBV7-3|.
CASSLSATGELFF
TGTGCCAGCAGCTTATCGGCCACCGGGGAGCTGTTTTTT
>TRBD1|TRBJ1-1|TRBV6-1|.
CASQATGGNTEAFF
TGTGCCAGCCAGGCGACAGGGGGGAACACTGAAGCTTTCTTT
>.|TRBJ1-1|TRBV30|.
CAWGRLEAFF
TGTGCCTGGGGACGGCTTGAAGCTTTCTTT
>.|TRBJ1-2|TRBV19|.
CASSIKTGTNYGYTF
TGTGCCAGTAGTATAAAAACTGGAACGAACTATGGCTACACCTTC
>.|TRBJ1-1|TRBV19|few
CASQRGGYTEAFF
TGTGCCAGTCAGCGGGGCGGATACACTGAAGCTTTCTTT
>TRBD1|TRBJ1-4|TRBV19|.
CASSIGDRVGEKLFF
TGTGCCAGTAGTATAGGTGACAGGGTCGGTGAAAAACTGTTTTTT
>.|TRBJ1-3|TRBV30|few
CAWSTGTAGRNTIYF
TGTGCCTGGAGTACGGGTACGGCAGGGAGAAACACCATATATTTT
>.|TRBJ2-3|TRBV7-2|.
CASSLGGLSTDTQYF
TGTGCCAGCAGCTTAGGGGGCTTGAGCACAGATACGCAGTATTTT
>.|TRBJ1-2|TRBV28|.
CASSLAGTVNYGYTF
TGTGCCAGCAGTCTAGCCGGGACCGTCAACTATGGCTACACCTTC
>.|TRBJ2-4|TRBV7-9|.
CASSSSGLAKSIQYF
TGTGCCAGCAGCTCCTCAGGTTTAGCCAAAAGCATTCAGTACTTC
>TRBD1|TRBJ1-4|TRBV2|.
CASSEGETGVAEKLFF
TGTGCCAGCAGTGAAGGGGAGACAGGGGTTGCTGAAAAACTGTTTTTT
>.|TRBJ2-7|TRBV18|.
CASSPLGGSSYEQYF
TGTGCCAGCTCACCACTAGGCGGAAGCTCCTACGAGCAGTACTTC
>.|TRBJ1-4|TRBV4-3|.
CASSQAHRSNEKLFF
TGCGCCAGCAGCCAAGCACACCGGAGTAATGAAAAACTGTTTTTT
>.|TRBJ1-5|TRBV19|few
CASSILGGPNQPQHF
TGTGCCAGTAGTATTCTAGGGGGGCCCAATCAGCCCCAGCATTTT
>.|TRBJ1-6|TRBV19|.
CASSSLQGTGSPLHF
TGTGCCAGTAGTTCCCTCCAGGGAACAGGGTCACCCCTCCACTTT
>TRBD1|TRBJ1-3|TRBV6-4|.
CASRDRGPYGNTIYF
TGTGCCAGCAGGGACAGGGGTCCCTACGGAAACACCATATATTTT
>.|TRBJ2-1|TRBV9|.
CASSVAGGGNYNEQFF
TGTGCCAGCAGTGTAGCAGGGGGGGGGAACTACAATGAGCAGTTCTTC
>.|TRBJ2-1|TRBV7-8|once
CASSFKSMDEQFF
TGTGCCAGCAGCTTTAAGAGTATGGATGAGCAGTTCTTC
>TRBD1|TRBJ1-1|TRBV5-1|.
CASSLVTGGDTEAFF
TGCGCCAGCAGCTTGGTGACAGGGGGCGACACTGAAGCTTTCTTT
>.|TRBJ1-1|TRBV5-4|.
CASSDRIGRVNTEAFF
TGTGCCAGCAGCGATAGAATTGGCAGGGTGAACACTGAAGCTTTCTTT